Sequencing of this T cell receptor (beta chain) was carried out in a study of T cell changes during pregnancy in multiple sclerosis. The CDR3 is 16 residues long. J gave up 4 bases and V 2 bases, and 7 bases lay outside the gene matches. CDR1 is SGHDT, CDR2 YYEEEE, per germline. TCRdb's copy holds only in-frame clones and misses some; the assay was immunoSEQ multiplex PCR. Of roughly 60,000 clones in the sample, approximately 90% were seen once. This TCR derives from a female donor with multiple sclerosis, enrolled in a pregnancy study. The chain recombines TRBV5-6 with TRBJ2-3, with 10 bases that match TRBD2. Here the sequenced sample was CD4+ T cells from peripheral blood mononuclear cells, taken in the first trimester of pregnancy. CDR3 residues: CASSFVSGGASDTQYF. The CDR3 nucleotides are TGTGCCAGCAGCTTTGTCAGCGGGGGGGCGTCAGATACGCAGTATTTT.